This TCR beta chain derives from a study of blood T cell repertoires in COVID-19. The assay was immunoSEQ multiplex PCR, and TCRdb's table has in-frame clones only and misses some. The repertoire holds 240,000 or so clones, with 82% as singletons. CDR1 is MNHEY, CDR2 SMNVEV, per germline (reference sequence). J lost 6 bases, V lost 3 bases, and 4 bases had no gene match. This CDR3 comprises 15 residues. This TCR derives from a woman younger than 35 with acute or convalescent COVID-19. The chain links TRBV27 to TRBJ2-1, with 11 bases identical to TRBD2. The source material was peripheral blood. The DNA for the CDR3 is TGTGCCAGCAGTTTCGGGCTAGCGGGAGGCAATGAGCAGTTCTTC. As protein: CASSFGLAGGNEQFF.